The clone carrying this T cell receptor (beta chain) was observed at least ten times. The sample belongs to a study of regulatory T cells in long-lasting Graves disease. V dropped 0 bases and J dropped 11 bases, with 10 bases sitting between them. Germline values: CDR1 MNHNY, CDR2 SVGAGI (reference sequence). CDR3 length: 12 amino acids. Time point defined: newly diagnosed GD, antithyroid drugs for less than 3 months. Generation of the TCR library employed RNA extracted from PBMCs. Building of the TCR beta libraries involved iRepertoire HTBI primers and Arm-PCR of CDR3 regions. TCRdb recomputed calls from the multiplex PCR reads with MiXCR, one row per CDR3 protein. Of 380,000 or so distinct CDR3 sequences listed, under 20% were seen once; the top ten hold around 20%. The data were also submitted as part of a second study, on T cells in Graves' hyperthyroidism and ophthalmopathy.

This sample comprised peripheral blood mononuclear cells (PBMCs), obtained at new diagnosis, from a patient treated with antithyroid drugs. The receptor's source is a woman between 18 and 29 years old with Graves disease. The chain carries TRBV6-6 and TRBJ1-1; D is unclear. CDR3: CASSYSEGSAFF. CDR3 coding DNA: TGTGCCAGCAGTTACTCGGAGGGTTCGGCTTTCTTT.